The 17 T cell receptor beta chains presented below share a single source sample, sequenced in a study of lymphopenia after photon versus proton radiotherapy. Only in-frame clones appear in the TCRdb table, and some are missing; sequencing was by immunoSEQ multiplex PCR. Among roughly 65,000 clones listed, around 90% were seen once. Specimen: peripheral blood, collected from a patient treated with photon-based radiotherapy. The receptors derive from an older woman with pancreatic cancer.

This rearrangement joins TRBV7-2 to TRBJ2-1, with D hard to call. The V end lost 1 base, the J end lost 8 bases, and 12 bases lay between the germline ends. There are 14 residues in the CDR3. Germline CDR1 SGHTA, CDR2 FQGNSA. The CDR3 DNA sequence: TGTGCCAGCAGCTTAGACTCCCACCGGGATGAGCAGTTCTTC. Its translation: CASSLDSHRDEQFF.

CDR3 region: CAWMPPKFGELFF. The DNA for the CDR3 is TGTGCCTGGATGCCGCCTAAGTTCGGGGAGCTGTTTTTT. V usage is TRBV30 and J usage is TRBJ2-2, with D hard to call. There are 13 residues in the CDR3. Per the germline V gene, CDR1 is GTSNPN and CDR2 is SVGIG (reference sequence). V lost 4 bases to trimming and J lost 7 bases, with 13 bases between them.

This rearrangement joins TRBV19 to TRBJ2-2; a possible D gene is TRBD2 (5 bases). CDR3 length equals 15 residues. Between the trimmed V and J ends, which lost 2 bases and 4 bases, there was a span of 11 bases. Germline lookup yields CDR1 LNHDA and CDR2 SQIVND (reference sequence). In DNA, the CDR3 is TGTGCCAGTAGTATACCGGGGTCCGGCACCGGGGAGCTGTTTTTT. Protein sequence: CASSIPGSGTGELFF.

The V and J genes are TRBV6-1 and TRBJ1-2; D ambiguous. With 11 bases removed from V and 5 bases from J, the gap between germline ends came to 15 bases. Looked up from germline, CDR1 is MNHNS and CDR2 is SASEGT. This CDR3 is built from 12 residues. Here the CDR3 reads CAPNEIGYGYTF. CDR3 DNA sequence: TGTGCCCCGAACGAGATAGGGTATGGCTACACCTTC.

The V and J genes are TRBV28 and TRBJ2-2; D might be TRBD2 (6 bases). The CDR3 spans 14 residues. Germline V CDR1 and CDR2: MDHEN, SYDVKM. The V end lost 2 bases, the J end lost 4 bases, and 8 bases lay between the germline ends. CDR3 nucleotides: TGTGCCAGCAGTTTACAGGGAGGCACCGGGGAGCTGTTTTTT. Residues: CASSLQGGTGELFF.

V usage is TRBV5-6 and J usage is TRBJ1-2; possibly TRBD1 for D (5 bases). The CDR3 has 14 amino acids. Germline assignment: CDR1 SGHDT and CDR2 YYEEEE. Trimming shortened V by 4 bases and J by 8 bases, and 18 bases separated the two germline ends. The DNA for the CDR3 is TGTGCCAGCAGCGGCGCGCAGGGTGGTGTGGGCTACACCTTC. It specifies CASSGAQGGVGYTF.

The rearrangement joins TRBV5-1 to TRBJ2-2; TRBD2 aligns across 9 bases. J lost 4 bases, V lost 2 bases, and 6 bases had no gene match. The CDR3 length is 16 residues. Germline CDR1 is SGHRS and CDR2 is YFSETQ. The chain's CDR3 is CASSFIAGAGTGELFF. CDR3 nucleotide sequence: TGCGCCAGCAGCTTTATAGCGGGAGCGGGCACCGGGGAGCTGTTTTTT.

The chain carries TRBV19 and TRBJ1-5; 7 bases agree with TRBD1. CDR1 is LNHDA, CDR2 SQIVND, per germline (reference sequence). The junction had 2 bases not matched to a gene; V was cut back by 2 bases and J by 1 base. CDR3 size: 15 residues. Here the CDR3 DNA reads TGTGCCAGTAGTATAACAGGGGTAAGCAATCAGCCCCAGCATTTT. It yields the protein CASSITGVSNQPQHF.

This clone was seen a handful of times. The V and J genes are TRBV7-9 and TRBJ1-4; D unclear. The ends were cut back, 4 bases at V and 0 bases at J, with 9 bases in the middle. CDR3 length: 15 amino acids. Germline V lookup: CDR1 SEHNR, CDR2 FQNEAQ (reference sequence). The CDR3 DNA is TGTGCCAGCAGCTCCCACGGAGCAACTAATGAAAAACTGTTTTTT. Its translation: CASSSHGATNEKLFF.

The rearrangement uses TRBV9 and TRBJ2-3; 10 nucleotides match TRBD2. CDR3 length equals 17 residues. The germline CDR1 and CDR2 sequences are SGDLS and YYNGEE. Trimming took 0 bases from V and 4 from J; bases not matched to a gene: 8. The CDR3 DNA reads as TGTGCCAGCAGCGTAGGGGGCCTAGCGGGAGTGTCAGATACGCAGTATTTT. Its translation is CASSVGGLAGVSDTQYF.

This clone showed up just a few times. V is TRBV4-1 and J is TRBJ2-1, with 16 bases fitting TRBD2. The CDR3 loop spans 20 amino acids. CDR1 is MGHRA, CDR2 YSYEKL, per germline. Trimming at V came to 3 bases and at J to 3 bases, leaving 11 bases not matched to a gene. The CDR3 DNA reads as TGCGCCAGCAGCCAGTTTTCCGGGACTAGCGGGAGGGAAAACTACAATGAGCAGTTCTTC. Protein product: CASSQFSGTSGRENYNEQFF.

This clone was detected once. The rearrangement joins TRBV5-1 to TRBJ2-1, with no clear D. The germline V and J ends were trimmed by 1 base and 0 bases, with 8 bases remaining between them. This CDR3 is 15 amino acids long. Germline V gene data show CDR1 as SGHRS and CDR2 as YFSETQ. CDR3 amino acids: CASSLLSSSYNEQFF. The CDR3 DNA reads TGCGCCAGCAGCTTGCTAAGTAGCTCCTACAATGAGCAGTTCTTC.

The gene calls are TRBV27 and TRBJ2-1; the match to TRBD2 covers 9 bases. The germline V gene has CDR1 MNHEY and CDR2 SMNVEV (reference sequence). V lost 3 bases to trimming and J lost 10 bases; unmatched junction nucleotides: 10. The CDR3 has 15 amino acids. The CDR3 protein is CASSFSFLAGREQFF. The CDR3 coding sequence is TGTGCCAGCAGTTTCTCCTTTCTAGCGGGACGGGAGCAGTTCTTC.

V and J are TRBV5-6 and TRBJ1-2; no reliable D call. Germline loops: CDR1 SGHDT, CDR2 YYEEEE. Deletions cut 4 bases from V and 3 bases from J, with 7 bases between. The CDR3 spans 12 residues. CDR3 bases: TGTGCCAGCAGCAGGGAGGACTATGGCTACACCTTC. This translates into CASSREDYGYTF.

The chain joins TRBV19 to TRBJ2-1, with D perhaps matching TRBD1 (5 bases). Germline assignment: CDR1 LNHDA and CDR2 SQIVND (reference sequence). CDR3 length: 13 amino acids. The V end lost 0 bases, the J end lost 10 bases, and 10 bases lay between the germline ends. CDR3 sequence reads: CASSIDGTGEQFF. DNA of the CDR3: TGTGCCAGTAGTATAGATGGCACAGGAGAGCAGTTCTTC.

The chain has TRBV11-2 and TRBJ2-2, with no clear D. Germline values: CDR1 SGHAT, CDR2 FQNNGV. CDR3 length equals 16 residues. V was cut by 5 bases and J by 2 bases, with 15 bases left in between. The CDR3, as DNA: TGTGCCAGCAGCCCCGTTATTGAAGTTAACACCGGGGAGCTGTTTTTT. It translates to CASSPVIEVNTGELFF.

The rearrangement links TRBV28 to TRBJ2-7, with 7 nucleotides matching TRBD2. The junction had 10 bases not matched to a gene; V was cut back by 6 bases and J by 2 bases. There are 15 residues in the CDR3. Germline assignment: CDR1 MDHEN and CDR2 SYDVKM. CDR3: CASSPPPGGPYEQYF. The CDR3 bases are TGTGCCAGCAGCCCCCCTCCGGGAGGACCCTACGAGCAGTACTTC.